The 27 T cell receptor beta chains in this list originate from one sample, sequenced in a study of T cells in Graves' hyperthyroidism and ophthalmopathy. Template material for amplifying TCR beta CDR3 regions consisted of RNA transcripts. HTBI primers were used for first-round RT-PCR of the TCR CDR3. TCRdb redid the calling of the multiplex PCR reads with MiXCR, one entry per CDR3 protein. In the table there are about 500,000 distinct CDR3 sequences, 17% of which are singletons. Input material: blood. These receptors were obtained from a woman aged 18-29 years with Graves' ophthalmopathy.

This clonotype was detected many times. The chain combines TRBV18 with TRBJ2-5; tentatively, D is TRBD1 (5 bases). Trimming left V 4 bases short and J 0 bases short, with 12 bases between. Germline CDR1 is KGHSH and CDR2 is LQKENI. This CDR3 spans 15 amino acids. In DNA, the CDR3 is TGTGCCAGCTCACGATTCGACAGCGACCAAGAGACCCAGTACTTC. This encodes CASSRFDSDQETQYF.

The chain links TRBV9 to TRBJ2-7; 7 bases align to TRBD1. Germline CDR1 and CDR2: SGDLS and YYNGEE. The CDR3 length is 14 residues. V was pared by 0 bases and J by 4 bases, with 4 bases of the junction left unmatched. This CDR3 is CASSVDGTAYEQYF. CDR3 nucleotide sequence: TGTGCCAGCAGCGTAGACGGGACAGCTTACGAGCAGTACTTC.

This chain uses TRBV7-9 with TRBJ1-6; D perhaps matches TRBD1 (5 bases). The CDR3 has 14 amino acids. The germline gives CDR1 SEHNR, CDR2 FQNEAQ (reference sequence). V lost 5 bases, J lost 10 bases, and 15 bases lay in between. The CDR3 nucleotides read TGTGCCAGCAGCCCCCTGGGGGTCTACTCACCCCTCCACTTT. It is translated as CASSPLGVYSPLHF.

This clonotype has ten or more counts. The chain joins TRBV7-6 to TRBJ1-4; 9 bases are shared with TRBD1. The CDR3 contains 16 residues. Trimming took 5 bases from V and 2 from J; bases not matched to a gene: 6. The germline CDR1 and CDR2 sequences are SGHVS and FNYEAQ. CDR3 sequence (DNA): TGTGCCAGCAGCAAGCACAGGGGGCGGACTAATGAAAAACTGTTTTTT. Protein: CASSKHRGRTNEKLFF.

The chain has TRBV6-1 and TRBJ1-1; maybe TRBD1 (5 bases). V was clipped by 2 bases and J by 6 bases, with 7 bases between them. CDR1 is MNHNS, CDR2 SASEGT, per germline. This CDR3 has 12 residues. The CDR3 here is CASSELGPEAFF. CDR3 bases: TGTGCCAGCAGTGAATTGGGACCTGAAGCTTTCTTT.

This chain links TRBV4-1 with TRBJ2-7; 9 nucleotides line up with TRBD1. The CDR3 has 12 residues. The J segment lost 5 bases and the V segment lost 8 bases, leaving 4 bases of the junction unmatched. CDR1 MGHRA and CDR2 YSYEKL come from the germline V gene. Here the CDR3 DNA reads TGCGCCAGCGGACAGGGGACCCACGAGCAGTACTTC. Its translation is CASGQGTHEQYF.

This clonotype was counted at least ten times. V gene TRBV30 combines with J gene TRBJ2-1; tentatively, D is TRBD1 or TRBD2 (7 bases each). The ends were cut back, 0 bases at V and 6 bases at J, with 18 bases in the middle. CDR3 size: 16 residues. Germline V lookup: CDR1 GTSNPN, CDR2 SVGIG (reference sequence). CDR3: CAWSVGRDRPGNEQFF. The DNA for the CDR3 is TGTGCCTGGAGTGTGGGGAGGGACAGACCTGGCAATGAGCAGTTCTTC.

This clonotype was detected ten times or more. This chain connects TRBV30 to TRBJ2-7; D ambiguous. Germline CDR1 and CDR2: GTSNPN and SVGIG (reference sequence). This CDR3 has 11 residues. The V and J ends lost 3 bases and 5 bases respectively, with 8 bases between them. The CDR3 region has the DNA TGTGCCTGGAGGCACGGTCACGAGCAGTACTTC. It translates to CAWRHGHEQYF. The whole variable domain, filled in from reference TRBV30 and TRBJ2-7, reads SQTIHQWPATLVQPVGSPLSLECTVEGTSNPNLYWYRQAAGRGLQLLFYSVGIGQISSEVPQNLSASRPQDRQFILSSKKLLLSDSGFYLCAWRHGHEQYFGPGTRLTVT.

The sample holds a few counts of this clonotype. The V call is TRBV9, the J call TRBJ2-6, with D maybe TRBD2 (6 bases). The V end was cut by 1 base, the J end by 0 bases, with 8 bases between. Germline CDR1 SGDLS, CDR2 YYNGEE. The CDR3 consists of 16 residues. The CDR3 is CASSVLRDSGANVLTF. Here the CDR3 DNA reads TGTGCCAGCAGCGTATTGCGGGACTCTGGGGCCAACGTCCTGACTTTC.

The V call is TRBV3-1, the J call TRBJ2-5; tentative D call: TRBD1 (6 bases). Germline V lookup: CDR1 LGHDT, CDR2 YNNKEL (reference sequence). This CDR3 contains 13 residues. V was shortened by 2 bases and J by 4 bases, with 8 bases between the two germline ends. DNA of the CDR3: TGTGCCAGCAGCCAACAGGGGCCAGAGACCCAGTACTTC. Its translation is CASSQQGPETQYF.

Ten or more counts support this clonotype. This chain joins TRBV7-9 and TRBJ1-5; 7 bases fit TRBD1. The CDR3 sequence is 15 residues long. Unmatched junction bases numbered 10, after V lost 9 bases and J lost 2 bases. From germline, CDR1 is SEHNR and CDR2 FQNEAQ (reference sequence). In nucleotides, the CDR3 is TGTGCCAGTACAGTCGGCGGGACAGGCAATCAGCCCCAGCATTTT. Translated: CASTVGGTGNQPQHF.

A remark on this clonotype: Given a much more abundant clone one base away, this may be a read error. V gene TRBV7-9 combines with J gene TRBJ1-2; D perhaps matches TRBD1 (5 bases). The CDR3 spans 14 residues. The germline V gene encodes CDR1 SEHNR and CDR2 FQNEAQ (reference sequence). Here the CDR3 DNA reads TGTGCCAGCAGCTCAAGACGACGGGGCTATGGCTGCACCTTC. Translated, it gives CASSSRRRGYGCTF.

In its sample, this clonotype was seen a few times. V gene TRBV20-1 combines with J gene TRBJ2-1; TRBD1 is a possible D gene (6 bases). The germline V and J ends were trimmed by 6 bases and 0 bases, with 12 bases remaining between them. CDR1 is DFQATT and CDR2 is SNEGSKA in the germline V gene (reference sequence). This CDR3 spans 14 amino acids. The CDR3 DNA follows: TGCAGTGCCCTTCAGGGGAGCTCCTACAATGAGCAGTTCTTC. This translates into CSALQGSSYNEQFF.

This clonotype was seen at least ten times. The chain is built from TRBV7-3 and TRBJ1-1, with D unresolved. Germline V lookup: CDR1 SGHTA, CDR2 FQGTGA. The CDR3 spans 14 residues. Deletions cut 2 bases from V and 0 bases from J, with 7 bases between. In DNA, the CDR3 is TGTGCCAGCAGCTTAGGGGTAATGAACACTGAAGCTTTCTTT. This codes for CASSLGVMNTEAFF.

J is TRBJ2-2 and V is TRBV28; perhaps TRBD1 as D (5 bases). This CDR3 has 16 residues. Germline V lookup: CDR1 MDHEN, CDR2 SYDVKM. V was shortened by 0 bases and J by 7 bases, with 15 bases between the two germline ends. This chain's CDR3 is CASSLWTEIHHGELFF. The CDR3 DNA sequence: TGTGCCAGCAGTTTATGGACAGAAATCCATCACGGGGAGCTGTTTTTT.

This clonotype occurred many times. The chain employs TRBV12-3 or TRBV12-4 and TRBJ2-1; D not certain. The CDR3 is 15 residues long. Trimming stripped 3 bases from V and 4 bases from J, with 13 bases between. In DNA, the CDR3 is TGTGCCAGCAGTTTCGGTAGTTCCCAGTACAATGAGCAGTTCTTC. Translation: CASSFGSSQYNEQFF.

V and J are TRBV19 and TRBJ1-5; D gene unclear. Germline V gene data show CDR1 as LNHDA and CDR2 as SQIVND (reference sequence). CDR3 length: 12 residues. V lost 6 bases, J lost 6 bases, and 9 bases lay in between. The CDR3 is CASSTLGQPQHF. The CDR3 nucleotides read TGTGCCAGTAGCACATTGGGTCAGCCCCAGCATTTT.

The chain recombines TRBV6-2 or TRBV6-3 with TRBJ1-4; unclear D gene. CDR1 is MNHEY and CDR2 is SVGEGT in the germline V gene. V was shortened by 2 bases and J by 0 bases, with 10 bases between the two germline ends. The CDR3 loop spans 16 amino acids. The CDR3 nucleotides read TGTGCCAGCAGTTACACGTCACCCCCAACTAATGAAAAACTGTTTTTT. This sequence encodes CASSYTSPPTNEKLFF.

The genes are TRBV11-3 and TRBJ2-1; 7 bases align to TRBD1. CDR3 length: 18 amino acids. J lost 4 bases, V lost 5 bases, and 17 bases had no gene match. Germline V gene data show CDR1 as SGHNT and CDR2 as YENEEA. The CDR3 spells CASSPEPRGPLPYNEQFF. The CDR3 DNA reads as TGTGCCAGCAGCCCCGAACCGAGGGGGCCCCTACCTTACAATGAGCAGTTCTTC.

The chain has TRBV27 and TRBJ2-7; D may match TRBD1 or TRBD2 (5 bases each). The CDR3 sequence is 13 residues long. Germline loops: CDR1 MNHEY, CDR2 SMNVEV (reference sequence). The germline V and J ends were trimmed by 3 bases and 7 bases, with 13 bases remaining between them. CDR3 protein: CASSFGAAPEQYF. The CDR3 nucleotides are TGTGCCAGCAGTTTCGGGGCCGCGCCTGAGCAGTACTTC.

This clonotype has ten or more counts. The chain uses TRBV6-1 and TRBJ2-2; TRBD1 matches 7 bases. The J segment lost 5 bases and the V segment lost 6 bases, leaving 12 bases of the junction unmatched. The CDR3 totals 16 residues. Germline assignment: CDR1 MNHNS and CDR2 SASEGT. The DNA of the CDR3 is TGTGCCAGCAGGCCCGACAGGGAATCGCGGACCGGGGAGCTGTTTTTT. This gives the protein CASRPDRESRTGELFF.

As concerns this clonotype: A much larger clonotype is one base distant, so this may be a read error. The V gene is TRBV15, the J gene TRBJ2-7, with D unclear. This CDR3 is 13 amino acids long. In germline, CDR1 is LNHNV, CDR2 YYDKDF (reference sequence). This CDR3 reads CTTSSTDGYEQYF. The CDR3 DNA reads TGTACCACCAGCTCTACGGACGGCTACGAGCAGTACTTC. The whole variable domain, remainder taken from reference TRBV15 and TRBJ2-7, is DAMVIQNPRYQVTQFGKPVTLSCSQTLNHNVMYWYQQKSSQAPKLLFHYYDKDFNNEADTPDNFQSRRPNTSFCFLDIRSPGLGDTAMYLCTTSSTDGYEQYFGPGTRLTVT.

This clonotype was recorded many times. The rearrangement uses TRBV11-3 and TRBJ2-5; 12 bases agree with TRBD2. The CDR3 covers 16 residues. Germline values: CDR1 SGHNT, CDR2 YENEEA. V lost 4 bases to trimming and J lost 3 bases; unmatched junction nucleotides: 6. The CDR3 DNA sequence: TGTGCCAGCAGCTCAGGACTAGCGGGGAGAGAAGAGACCCAGTACTTC. Protein sequence: CASSSGLAGREETQYF.

This clonotype turned up a few times. J is TRBJ2-5 and V is TRBV7-9, with 12 bases lining up with TRBD2. Germline CDR1 and CDR2: SEHNR and FQNEAQ (reference sequence). This CDR3 is built from 16 residues. The V gene end was trimmed by 5 bases and the J gene end by 5 bases; junction bases not matched to a gene: 9. Here the CDR3 reads CASSPWTSGVGETQYF. The CDR3 nucleotides are TGTGCCAGCAGCCCGTGGACTAGCGGGGTTGGCGAGACCCAGTACTTC.

The V call is TRBV2, the J call TRBJ1-5, with 11 bases that match TRBD1. Germline values: CDR1 SNHLY, CDR2 FYNNEI. The V gene end was trimmed by 6 bases and the J gene end by 0 bases; junction bases not matched to a gene: 7. This CDR3 spans 17 amino acids. CDR3 loop: CASSQGQGGFSNQPQHF. CDR3 DNA sequence: TGTGCCAGCAGCCAGGGACAGGGGGGATTTAGCAATCAGCCCCAGCATTTT.

In the case of this clonotype: The conserved phenylalanine or tryptophan is not found at the CDR3 terminus, so this likely reflects a read error. In DNA, the CDR3 is TGTGCCAGCAGCTCGAGGCCGGGACAGGGCGCCAATGAGCAGTTCCCC. Translating gives CASSSRPGQGANEQFP. The genes are TRBV7-6 and TRBJ2-1, with 9 nucleotides matching TRBD1. Germline trimming cut 4 bases from V and 6 bases from J; bases unmatched to any gene: 10. The CDR3 loop spans 16 amino acids. CDR1 and CDR2 (germline): SGHVS, FNYEAQ.

This rearrangement joins TRBV5-1 to TRBJ2-1; 12 bases are a match to TRBD2. CDR1 and CDR2 from the germline V gene are SGHRS and YFSETQ. The length of the CDR3 is 14 residues. The V segment lost 3 bases and the J segment 8 bases; nucleotides outside the gene matches: 3. The CDR3 region has the DNA TGCGCCAGCAGCTCAGCTAGCGGGAGGGATGAGCAGTTCTTC. Translated, it gives CASSSASGRDEQFF.